The 3 T cell receptor beta chains in this list originate from one sample, sequenced in a study of shared T cell receptors in the human thymus. The protocol was immunoSEQ multiplex PCR, while the TCRdb copy is restricted to in-frame clones and leaves out a portion. The profile shows about 660,000 clones, around 87% of them singletons. The same data also contributed to another study, on human thymus T cells.

The sample was thymocytes. The origin of the receptors is a boy younger than two with a congenital heart defect.

This chain uses TRBV4-2 with TRBJ2-2; D might be TRBD2 (5 bases). The CDR3 contains 16 residues. The V gene lost 0 bases and the J gene lost 5 bases, with 13 bases spanning the gap. The germline CDR1 and CDR2 sequences are LGHNA and YNFKEQ. In nucleotides, the CDR3 is TGTGCCAGCAGCCAAGATGCTGGACTCCCAACCGGGGAGCTGTTTTTT. The encoded protein is CASSQDAGLPTGELFF.

This clone was counted a few times. This chain links TRBV27 with TRBJ2-3, with D uncertain. This CDR3 has 12 amino acids. The V end was cut by 6 bases, the J end by 6 bases, with 10 bases between. The V gene's germline CDR1 is MNHEY and CDR2 SMNVEV (reference sequence). The CDR3 DNA is TGTGCCAGCAGCCATTCGGTGGATACGCAGTATTTT. This gives the protein CASSHSVDTQYF.

The chain combines TRBV28 with TRBJ1-6; D gene ambiguous. Germline V gene sequence: CDR1 MDHEN, CDR2 SYDVKM. The CDR3 is 15 residues long. The germline V and J ends were trimmed by 5 bases and 10 bases, with 18 bases remaining between them. CDR3 in DNA: TGTGCCAGCAGTCAGACAAACCCGAACGACTCACCCCTCCACTTT. As protein: CASSQTNPNDSPLHF.